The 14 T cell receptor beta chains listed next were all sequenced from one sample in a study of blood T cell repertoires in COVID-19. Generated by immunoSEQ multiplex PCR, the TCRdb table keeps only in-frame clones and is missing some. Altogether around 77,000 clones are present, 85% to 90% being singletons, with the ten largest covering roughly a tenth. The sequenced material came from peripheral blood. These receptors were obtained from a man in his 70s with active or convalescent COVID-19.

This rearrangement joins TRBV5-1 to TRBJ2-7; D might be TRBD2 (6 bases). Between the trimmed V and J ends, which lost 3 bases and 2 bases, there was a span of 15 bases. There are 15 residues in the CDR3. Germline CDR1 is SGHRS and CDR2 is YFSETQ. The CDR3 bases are TGCGCCAGCAGCTCGGACGGCGGGACCCCCTACGAGCAGTACTTC. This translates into CASSSDGGTPYEQYF.

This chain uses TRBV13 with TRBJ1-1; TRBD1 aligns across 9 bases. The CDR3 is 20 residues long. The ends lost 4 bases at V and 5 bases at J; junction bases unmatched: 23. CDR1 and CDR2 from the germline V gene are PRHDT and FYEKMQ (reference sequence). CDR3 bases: TGTGCCAGCAGCTCGGGGTATGGGGCGACAGGGGGAGCCTCCCGGACTGAAGCTTTCTTT. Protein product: CASSSGYGATGGASRTEAFF.

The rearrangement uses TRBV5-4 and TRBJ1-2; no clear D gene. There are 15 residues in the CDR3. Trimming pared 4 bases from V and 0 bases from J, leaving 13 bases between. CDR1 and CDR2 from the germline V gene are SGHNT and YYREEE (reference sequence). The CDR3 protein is CASSLPSGANYGYTF. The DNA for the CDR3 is TGTGCCAGCAGCCTTCCCAGTGGAGCTAACTATGGCTACACCTTC.

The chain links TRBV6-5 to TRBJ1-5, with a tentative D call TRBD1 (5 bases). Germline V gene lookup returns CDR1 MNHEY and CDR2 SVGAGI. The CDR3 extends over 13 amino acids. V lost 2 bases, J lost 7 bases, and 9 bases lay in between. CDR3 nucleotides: TGTGCCAGCAGTTACGGTCGGGGGCAGCCCCAGCATTTT. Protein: CASSYGRGQPQHF.

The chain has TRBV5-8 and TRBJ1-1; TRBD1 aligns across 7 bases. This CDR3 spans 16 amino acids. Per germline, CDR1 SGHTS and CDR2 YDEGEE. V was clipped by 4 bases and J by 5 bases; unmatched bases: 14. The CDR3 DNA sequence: TGTGCCAGCAGCCCAAGGACAGGTGCCATAGGAACTGAAGCTTTCTTT. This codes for CASSPRTGAIGTEAFF.

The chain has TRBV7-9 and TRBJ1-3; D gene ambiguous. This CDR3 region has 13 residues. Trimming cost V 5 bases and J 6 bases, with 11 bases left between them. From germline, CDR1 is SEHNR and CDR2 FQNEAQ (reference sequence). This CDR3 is CASSRRGENTIYF. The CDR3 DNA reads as TGTGCCAGCAGCAGAAGAGGAGAAAACACCATATATTTT. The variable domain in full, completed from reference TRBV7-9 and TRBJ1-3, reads DTGVSQNPRHKITKRGQNVTFRCDPISEHNRLYWYRQTLGQGPEFLTYFQNEAQLEKSRLLSDRFSAERPKGSFSTLEIQRTEQGDSAMYLCASSRRGENTIYFGEGSWLTVV.

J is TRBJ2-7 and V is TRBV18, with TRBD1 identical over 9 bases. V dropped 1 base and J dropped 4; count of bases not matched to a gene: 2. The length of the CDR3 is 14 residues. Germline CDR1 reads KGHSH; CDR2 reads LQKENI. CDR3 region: CASSPLDRGYEQYF. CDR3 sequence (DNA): TGTGCCAGCTCACCACTGGACAGGGGTTACGAGCAGTACTTC.

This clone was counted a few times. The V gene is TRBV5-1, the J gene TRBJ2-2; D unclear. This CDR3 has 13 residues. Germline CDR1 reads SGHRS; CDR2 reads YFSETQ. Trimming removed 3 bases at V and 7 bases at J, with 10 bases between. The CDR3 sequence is CASSSDNYGELFF. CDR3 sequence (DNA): TGCGCCAGCAGCTCCGACAATTACGGGGAGCTGTTTTTT. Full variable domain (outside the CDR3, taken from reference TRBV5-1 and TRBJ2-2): KAGVTQTPRYLIKTRGQQVTLSCSPISGHRSVSWYQQTPGQGLQFLFEYFSETQRNKGNFPGRFSGRQFSNSRSEMNVSTLELGDSALYLCASSSDNYGELFFGEGSRLTVL.

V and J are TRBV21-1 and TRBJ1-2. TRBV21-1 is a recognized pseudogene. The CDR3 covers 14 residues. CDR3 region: CASSPWRAGYGYTF. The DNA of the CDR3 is TGTGCCAGCAGCCCCTGGAGGGCTGGCTATGGCTACACCTTC.

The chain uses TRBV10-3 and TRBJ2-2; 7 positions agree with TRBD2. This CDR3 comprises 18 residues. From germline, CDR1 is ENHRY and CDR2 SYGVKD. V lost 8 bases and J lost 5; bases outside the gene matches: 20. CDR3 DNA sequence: TGTGCCATCGCCGGGAGGACTGGATCTGCCCAAAGTACCGGGGAGCTGTTTTTT. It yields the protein CAIAGRTGSAQSTGELFF.

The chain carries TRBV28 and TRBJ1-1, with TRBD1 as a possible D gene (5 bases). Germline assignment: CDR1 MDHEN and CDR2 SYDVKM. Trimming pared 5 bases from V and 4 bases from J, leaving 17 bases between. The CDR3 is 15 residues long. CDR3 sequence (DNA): TGTGCCAGCAGTCCACTGCAGGGTGGTAGCACTGAAGCTTTCTTT. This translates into CASSPLQGGSTEAFF. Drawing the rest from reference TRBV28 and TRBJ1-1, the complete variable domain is DVKVTQSSRYLVKRTGEKVFLECVQDMDHENMFWYRQDPGLGLRLIYFSYDVKMKEKGDIPEGYSVSREKKERFSLILESASTNQTSMYLCASSPLQGGSTEAFFGQGTRLTVV.

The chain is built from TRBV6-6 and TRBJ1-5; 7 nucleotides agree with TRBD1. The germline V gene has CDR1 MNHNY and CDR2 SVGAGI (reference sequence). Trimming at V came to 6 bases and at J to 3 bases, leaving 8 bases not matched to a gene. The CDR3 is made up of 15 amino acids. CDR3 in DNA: TGTGCCAGCAGACCACACGACAGGGACAATCAGCCCCAGCATTTT. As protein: CASRPHDRDNQPQHF.

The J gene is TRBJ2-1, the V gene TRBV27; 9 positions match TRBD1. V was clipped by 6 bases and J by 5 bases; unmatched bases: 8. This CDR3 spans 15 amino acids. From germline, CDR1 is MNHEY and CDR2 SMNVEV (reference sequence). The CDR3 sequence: CASSPGTGWNNEQFF. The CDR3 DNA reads TGTGCCAGCAGCCCCGGGACAGGGTGGAACAATGAGCAGTTCTTC.

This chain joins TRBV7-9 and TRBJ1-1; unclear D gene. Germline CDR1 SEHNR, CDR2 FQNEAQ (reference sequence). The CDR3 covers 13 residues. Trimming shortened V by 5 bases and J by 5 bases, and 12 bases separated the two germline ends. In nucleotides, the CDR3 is TGTGCCAGCAGCGCCGGACTGGGGACTGAAGCTTTCTTT. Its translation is CASSAGLGTEAFF.